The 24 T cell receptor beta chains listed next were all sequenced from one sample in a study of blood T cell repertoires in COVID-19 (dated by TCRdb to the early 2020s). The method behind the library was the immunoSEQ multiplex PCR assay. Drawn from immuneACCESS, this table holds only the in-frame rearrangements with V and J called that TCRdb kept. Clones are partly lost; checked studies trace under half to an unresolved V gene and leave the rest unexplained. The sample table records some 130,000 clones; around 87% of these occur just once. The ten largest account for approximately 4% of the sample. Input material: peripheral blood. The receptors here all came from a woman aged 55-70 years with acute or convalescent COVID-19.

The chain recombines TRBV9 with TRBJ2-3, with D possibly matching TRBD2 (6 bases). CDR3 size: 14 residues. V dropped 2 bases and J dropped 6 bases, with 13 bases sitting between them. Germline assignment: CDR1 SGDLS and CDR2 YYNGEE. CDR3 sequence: CASSVAGWADTQYF. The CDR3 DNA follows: TGTGCCAGCAGCGTTGCGGGGTGGGCGGATACGCAGTATTTT. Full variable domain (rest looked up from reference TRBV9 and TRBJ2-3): DSGVTQTPKHLITATGQRVTLRCSPRSGDLSVYWYQQSLDQGLQFLIQYYNGEERAKGNILERFSAQQFPDLHSELNLSSLELGDSALYFCASSVAGWADTQYFGPGTRLTVL.

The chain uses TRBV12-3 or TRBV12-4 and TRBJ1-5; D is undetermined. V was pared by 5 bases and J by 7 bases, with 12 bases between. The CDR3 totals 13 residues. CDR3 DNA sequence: TGTGCCAGCAGTGAGGCGGTGAGACAGCCCCAGCATTTT. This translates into CASSEAVRQPQHF.

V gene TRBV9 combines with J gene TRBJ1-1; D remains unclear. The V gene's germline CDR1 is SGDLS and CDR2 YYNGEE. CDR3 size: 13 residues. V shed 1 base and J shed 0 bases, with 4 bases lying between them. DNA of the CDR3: TGTGCCAGCAGCGTACTTATGAACACTGAAGCTTTCTTT. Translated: CASSVLMNTEAFF.

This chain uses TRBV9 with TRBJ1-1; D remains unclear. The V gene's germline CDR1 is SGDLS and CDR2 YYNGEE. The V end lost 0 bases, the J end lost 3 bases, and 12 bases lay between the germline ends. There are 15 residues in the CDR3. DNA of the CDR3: TGTGCCAGCAGCGTAGATCTAGGAGTGGACACTGAAGCTTTCTTT. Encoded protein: CASSVDLGVDTEAFF.

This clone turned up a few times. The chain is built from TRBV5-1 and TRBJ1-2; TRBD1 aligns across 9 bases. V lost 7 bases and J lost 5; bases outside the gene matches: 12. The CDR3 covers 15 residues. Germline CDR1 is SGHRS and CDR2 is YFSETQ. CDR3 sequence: CASRREGQGEYGYTF. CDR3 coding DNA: TGCGCCAGCCGTCGGGAGGGACAGGGAGAATATGGCTACACCTTC.

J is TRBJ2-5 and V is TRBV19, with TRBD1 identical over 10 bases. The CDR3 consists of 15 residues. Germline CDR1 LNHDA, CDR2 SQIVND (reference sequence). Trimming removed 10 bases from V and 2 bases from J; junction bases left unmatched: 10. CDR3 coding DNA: TGTGCCACCGAAAATCCGGGACAGGGGCAAGAGACCCAGTACTTC. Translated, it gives CATENPGQGQETQYF.

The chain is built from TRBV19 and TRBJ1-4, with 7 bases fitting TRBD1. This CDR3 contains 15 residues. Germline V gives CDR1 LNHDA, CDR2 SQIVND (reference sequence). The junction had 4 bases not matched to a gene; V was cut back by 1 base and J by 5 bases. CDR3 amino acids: CASSIGDRANEKLFF. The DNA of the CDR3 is TGTGCCAGTAGTATAGGGGACAGAGCAAATGAAAAACTGTTTTTT.

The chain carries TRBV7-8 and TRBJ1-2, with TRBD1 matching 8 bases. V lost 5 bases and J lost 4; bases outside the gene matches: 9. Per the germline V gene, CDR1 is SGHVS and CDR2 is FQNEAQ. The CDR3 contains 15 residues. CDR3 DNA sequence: TGTGCCAGCAGCCACGGGACAGGAAACCCCTATGGCTACACCTTC. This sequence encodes CASSHGTGNPYGYTF.

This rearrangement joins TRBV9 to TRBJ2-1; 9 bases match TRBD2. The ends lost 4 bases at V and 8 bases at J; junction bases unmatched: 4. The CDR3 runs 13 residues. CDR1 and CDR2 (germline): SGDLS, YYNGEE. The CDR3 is CASSPRTSDEQFF. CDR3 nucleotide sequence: TGTGCCAGCAGCCCTCGGACTAGCGATGAGCAGTTCTTC.

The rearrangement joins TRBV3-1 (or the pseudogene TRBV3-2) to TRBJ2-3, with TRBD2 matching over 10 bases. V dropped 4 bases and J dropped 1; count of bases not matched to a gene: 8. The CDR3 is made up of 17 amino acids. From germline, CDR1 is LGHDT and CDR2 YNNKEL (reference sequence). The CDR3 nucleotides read TGTGCCAGCAGCCCCTACGGACTAGCGGTCCGCACAGATACGCAGTATTTT. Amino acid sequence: CASSPYGLAVRTDTQYF.

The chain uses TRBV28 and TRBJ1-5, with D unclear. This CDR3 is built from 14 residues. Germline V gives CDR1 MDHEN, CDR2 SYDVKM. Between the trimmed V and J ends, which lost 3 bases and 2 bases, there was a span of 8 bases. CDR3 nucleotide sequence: TGTGCCAGCAGTTTGAACGGAGGCAATCAGCCCCAGCATTTT. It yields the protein CASSLNGGNQPQHF.

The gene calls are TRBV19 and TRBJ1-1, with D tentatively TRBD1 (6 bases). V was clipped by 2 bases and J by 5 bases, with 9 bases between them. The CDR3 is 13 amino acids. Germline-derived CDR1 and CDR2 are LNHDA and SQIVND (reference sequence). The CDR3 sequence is CASSIMQGTEAFF. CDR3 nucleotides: TGTGCCAGTAGTATAATGCAGGGGACTGAAGCTTTCTTT.

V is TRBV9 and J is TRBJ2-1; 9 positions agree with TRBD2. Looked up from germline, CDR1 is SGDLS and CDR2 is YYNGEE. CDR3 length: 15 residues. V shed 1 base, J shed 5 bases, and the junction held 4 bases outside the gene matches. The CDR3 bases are TGTGCCAGCAGCGTAAAGGCGGGAGGGGACAATGAGCAGTTCTTC. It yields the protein CASSVKAGGDNEQFF.

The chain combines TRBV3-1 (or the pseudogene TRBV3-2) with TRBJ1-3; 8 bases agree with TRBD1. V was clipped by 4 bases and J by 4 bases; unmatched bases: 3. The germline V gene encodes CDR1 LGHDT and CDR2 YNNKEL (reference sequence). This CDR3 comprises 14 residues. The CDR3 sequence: CASSPRDRGNTIYF. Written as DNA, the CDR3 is TGTGCCAGCAGCCCCCGGGACAGGGGAAACACCATATATTTT.

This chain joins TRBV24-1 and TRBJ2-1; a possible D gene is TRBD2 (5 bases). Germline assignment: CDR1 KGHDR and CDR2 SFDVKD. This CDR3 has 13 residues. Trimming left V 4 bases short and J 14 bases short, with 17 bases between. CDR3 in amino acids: CATSDPLLDWKFF. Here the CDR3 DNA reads TGTGCCACCAGTGACCCGTTACTAGATTGGAAGTTCTTC.

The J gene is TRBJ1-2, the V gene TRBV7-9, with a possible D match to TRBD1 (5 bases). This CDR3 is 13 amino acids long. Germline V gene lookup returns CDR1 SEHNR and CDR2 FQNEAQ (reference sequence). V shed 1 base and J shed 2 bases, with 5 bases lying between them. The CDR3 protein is CASSLGTNYGYTF. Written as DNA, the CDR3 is TGTGCCAGCAGCTTAGGGACAAACTATGGCTACACCTTC.

For the CDR3, the DNA is TGCAGTGCTTCGGGGAACACTGAAGCTTTCTTT. Protein: CSASGNTEAFF. The rearrangement uses TRBV20-1 and TRBJ1-1; D is ambiguous. V gave up 5 bases and J gave up 1 base, with 5 bases separating them. Germline V gene lookup returns CDR1 DFQATT and CDR2 SNEGSKA (reference sequence). There are 11 residues in the CDR3.

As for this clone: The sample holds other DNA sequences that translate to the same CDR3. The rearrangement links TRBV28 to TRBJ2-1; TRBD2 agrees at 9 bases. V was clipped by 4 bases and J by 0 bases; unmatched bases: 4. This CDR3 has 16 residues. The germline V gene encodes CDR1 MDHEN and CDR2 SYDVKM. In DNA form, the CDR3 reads TGTGCCAGCAGTTCTAGCGGGGCGAGCTCCTACAATGAGCAGTTCTTC. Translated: CASSSSGASSYNEQFF.

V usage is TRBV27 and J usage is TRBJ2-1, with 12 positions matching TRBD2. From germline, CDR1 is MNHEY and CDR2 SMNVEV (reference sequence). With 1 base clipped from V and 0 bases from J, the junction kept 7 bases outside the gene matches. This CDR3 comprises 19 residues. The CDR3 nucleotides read TGTGCCAGCAGTTTATTTTCCCTAGCGGGAGGGAGCTCCTACAATGAGCAGTTCTTC. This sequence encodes CASSLFSLAGGSSYNEQFF.

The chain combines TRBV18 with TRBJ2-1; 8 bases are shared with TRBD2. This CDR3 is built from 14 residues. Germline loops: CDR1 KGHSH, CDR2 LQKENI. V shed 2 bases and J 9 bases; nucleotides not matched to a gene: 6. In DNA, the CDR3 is TGTGCCAGCTCACCAAAAGCGGGAGAGGGTGAGCAGTTCTTC. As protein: CASSPKAGEGEQFF.

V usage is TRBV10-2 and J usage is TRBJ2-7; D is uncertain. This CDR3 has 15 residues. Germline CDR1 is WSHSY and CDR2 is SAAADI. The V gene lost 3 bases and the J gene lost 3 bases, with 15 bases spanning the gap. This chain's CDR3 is CASSEMGLPVYEQYF. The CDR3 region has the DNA TGCGCCAGCAGTGAAATGGGCCTCCCTGTCTACGAGCAGTACTTC.

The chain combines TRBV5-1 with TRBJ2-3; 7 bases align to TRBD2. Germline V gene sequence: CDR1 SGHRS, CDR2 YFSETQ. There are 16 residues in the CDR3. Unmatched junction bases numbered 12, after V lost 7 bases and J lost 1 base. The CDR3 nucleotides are TGCGCCAGCGGGGGACTACCAGCCGGGGGCACAGATACGCAGTATTTT. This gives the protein CASGGLPAGGTDTQYF.

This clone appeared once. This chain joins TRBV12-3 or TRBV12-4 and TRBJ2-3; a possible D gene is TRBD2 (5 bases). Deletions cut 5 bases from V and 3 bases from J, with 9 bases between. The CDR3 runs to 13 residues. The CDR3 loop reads CASSGLRTDTQYF. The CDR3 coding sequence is TGTGCCAGCAGTGGACTCCGAACAGATACGCAGTATTTT.

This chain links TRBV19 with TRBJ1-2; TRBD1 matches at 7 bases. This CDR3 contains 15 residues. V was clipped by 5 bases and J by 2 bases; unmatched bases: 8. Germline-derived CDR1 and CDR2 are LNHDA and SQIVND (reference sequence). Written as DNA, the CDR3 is TGTGCCAGTAGTGACCTAATGACAGGGAACTATGGCTACACCTTC. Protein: CASSDLMTGNYGYTF.